This T cell receptor (beta chain) was recorded in a study of blood T cell repertoires in COVID-19. Looking at the study overall: The samples span acute and convalescent COVID-19 from the United States, Italy and Spain.

Original processing methods: Nucleated cell number was recorded as an estimate derived from reference gene primer amplification. The protocol was immunoSEQ multiplex PCR, while the TCRdb copy is restricted to in-frame clones and leaves out a portion. The V and J calls and clone size were taken over from that table, and D and trimming were inferred from the DNA. This table holds about 59,000 clones, around 79% found once. Germline V gives CDR1 LNHDA, CDR2 SQIVND (reference sequence). The CDR3 runs 15 residues. Trimming pared 5 bases from V and 1 base from J, leaving 15 bases between. The source of this sequence is a man aged 60-69 years with acute or convalescent COVID-19. The sequenced material came from peripheral blood. The J gene is TRBJ2-7, the V gene TRBV19; no firm D call. The CDR3 nucleotides read TGTGCCAGTAGTCCCCAGGTAGTCAAGTCCTACGAGCAGTACTTC. Its protein is CASSPQVVKSYEQYF.